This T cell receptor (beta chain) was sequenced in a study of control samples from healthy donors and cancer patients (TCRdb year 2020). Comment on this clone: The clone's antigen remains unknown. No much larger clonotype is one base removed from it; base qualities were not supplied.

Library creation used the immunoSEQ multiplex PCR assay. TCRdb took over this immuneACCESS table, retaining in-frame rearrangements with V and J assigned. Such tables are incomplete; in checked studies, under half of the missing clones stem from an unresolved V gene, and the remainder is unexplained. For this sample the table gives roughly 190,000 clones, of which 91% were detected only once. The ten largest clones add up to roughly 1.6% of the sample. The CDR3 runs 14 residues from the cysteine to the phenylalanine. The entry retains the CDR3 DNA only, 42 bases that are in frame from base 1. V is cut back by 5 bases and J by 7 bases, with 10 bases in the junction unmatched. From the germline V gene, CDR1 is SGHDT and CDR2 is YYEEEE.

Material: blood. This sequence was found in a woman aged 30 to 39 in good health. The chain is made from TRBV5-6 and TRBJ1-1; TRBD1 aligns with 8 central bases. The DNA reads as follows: TGTGCCAGCAGTTGGACAGGGAAGGCCTTTGAAGCTTTCTTT. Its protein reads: CASSWTGKAFEAFF.